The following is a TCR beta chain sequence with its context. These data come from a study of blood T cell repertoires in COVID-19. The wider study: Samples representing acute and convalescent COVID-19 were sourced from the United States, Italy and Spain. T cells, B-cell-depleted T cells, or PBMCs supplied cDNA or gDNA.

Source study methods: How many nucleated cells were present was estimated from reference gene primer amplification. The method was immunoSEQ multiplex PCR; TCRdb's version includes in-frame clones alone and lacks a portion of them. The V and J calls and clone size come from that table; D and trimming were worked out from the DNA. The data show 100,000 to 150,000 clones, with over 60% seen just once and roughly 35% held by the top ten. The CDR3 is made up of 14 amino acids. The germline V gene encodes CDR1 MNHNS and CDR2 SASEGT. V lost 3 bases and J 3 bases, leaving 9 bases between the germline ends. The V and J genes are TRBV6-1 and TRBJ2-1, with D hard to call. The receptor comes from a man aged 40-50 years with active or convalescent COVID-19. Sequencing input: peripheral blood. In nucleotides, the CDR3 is TGTGCCAGCAGTGATCAACAGTTCTACAATGAGCAGTTCTTC. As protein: CASSDQQFYNEQFF.